Listed below are T cell receptor beta chains from one sample, sequenced in a study of blood T cell repertoires in COVID-19. Generated by immunoSEQ multiplex PCR, the TCRdb table keeps only in-frame clones and is missing some. This sample carries roughly 250,000 clones, less than 85% of them seen once, and the ten largest clones take roughly 4.9%. Material for sequencing was peripheral blood. These receptors came from an elderly woman with active or convalescent COVID-19. The CDR3 runs from the conserved cysteine through the conserved F or W. Each record gives: D gene, J gene, clone size, V gene, CDR3 protein, CDR3 DNA. The D gene is left open where the match is weak. Some rows mark clone size as missing; the rest say once, few, many or name a class of expanded clone.

D gene: -
J gene: TRBJ2-1
clone size: -
V gene: TRBV3-1/TRBV3-2
CDR3 protein: CASSQHLAGRSSYNEQFF
CDR3 DNA: TGTGCCAGCAGCCAGCATCTGGCGGGGCGGAGCTCCTACAATGAGCAGTTCTTC

D gene: TRBD1
J gene: TRBJ1-1
clone size: few
V gene: TRBV7-9
CDR3 protein: CASSRTGDTEAFF
CDR3 DNA: TGTGCCAGCAGTCGGACAGGGGACACTGAAGCTTTCTTT

D gene: TRBD2
J gene: TRBJ2-1
clone size: -
V gene: TRBV4-1
CDR3 protein: CASSQLAGWYNEQFF
CDR3 DNA: TGCGCCAGCAGCCAACTAGCGGGATGGTACAATGAGCAGTTCTTC

D gene: -
J gene: TRBJ2-3
clone size: -
V gene: TRBV5-1
CDR3 protein: CASSLVAGRTDTQYF
CDR3 DNA: TGCGCCAGCAGCTTGGTGGCAGGCCGGACAGATACGCAGTATTTT

D gene: -
J gene: TRBJ2-5
clone size: -
V gene: TRBV9
CDR3 protein: CASSVGPQETQYF
CDR3 DNA: TGTGCCAGCAGCGTGGGCCCCCAAGAGACCCAGTACTTC

D gene: -
J gene: TRBJ1-3
clone size: -
V gene: TRBV4-2
CDR3 protein: CASSPRDNSGNTIYF
CDR3 DNA: TGTGCCAGCAGCCCCAGAGACAACTCTGGAAACACCATATATTTT

D gene: -
J gene: TRBJ1-5
clone size: -
V gene: TRBV28
CDR3 protein: CASSPREYQPQHF
CDR3 DNA: TGTGCCAGCAGTCCCCGAGAATACCAGCCCCAGCATTTT

D gene: -
J gene: TRBJ1-6
clone size: -
V gene: TRBV30
CDR3 protein: CAWRGDTENSPLHF
CDR3 DNA: TGTGCCTGGAGGGGGGACACCGAGAATTCACCCCTCCACTTT

D gene: TRBD1
J gene: TRBJ2-7
clone size: once
V gene: TRBV5-1
CDR3 protein: CASSEGQGSYEQYF
CDR3 DNA: TGCGCCAGCAGCGAGGGACAGGGCTCCTACGAGCAGTACTTC

D gene: -
J gene: TRBJ2-7
clone size: -
V gene: TRBV2
CDR3 protein: CASSEGPGLDEQYF
CDR3 DNA: TGTGCCAGCAGTGAAGGCCCGGGGTTGGACGAGCAGTACTTC